This TCR beta chain is drawn from a study of T cell responses to AZD1222 COVID-19 vaccine (dated by TCRdb to the early 2020s). As for the study more broadly: AZD1222 recipients given second doses at about 4 weeks or at about 12 weeks were pooled, since spike-specific TCR depth and breadth were not found to differ between the two schedules. A total of 230 to 250 trial participants underwent TCR sequencing, of whom around 200 received two doses of AZD1222 and roughly 25 received two doses of the MenACWY control vaccine. Enrollment into the trials was organized by age into subgroups of 18-55, 56-69 and 70-plus years, and those subgroups contained roughly 150, 30 and 60 TCR-sequenced participants, respectively.

V lost 5 bases and J lost 0 bases, and the count of bases not matched to a germline gene is 3. Inclusive of the bounding cysteine and phenylalanine, the CDR3 is 15 residues long. Only CDR3 DNA is held: 45 bases, read in frame from base 1. According to the germline V gene, CDR1 reads SGHAT and CDR2 reads FQNNGV. The CDR3 regions of human TCRbeta chains were analyzed by immunosequencing. The authors processed their data as follows. Repertoire TCRs were checked for matches against a reference library of SARS-CoV-2-specific TCRs that had been generated using the MIRA antigen-specificity platform. Breadth was defined as the fraction of unique TCRs that were SARS-CoV-2-associated, and depth was defined as the fraction of total T cells that were SARS-CoV-2-associated. Using the MIRA data, each spike-specific TCR was mapped to the spike region that the TCR reacts to and placed in a CD4 or CD8 class. Log10-transformed breadth and depth values were compared by one-way ANOVA with Sidak's multiple comparisons tests. TCRdb limited this immuneACCESS table to in-frame rearrangements with V and J called. A share of clones is missing; checked studies link under half to unresolved V genes, and the rest is unexplained. The DNA was the basis for D and trimming; V, J and clone size are from that table. This sample is represented by 100,000 to 150,000 clones; 70% to 90% of them were singletons. Around 10% of the sample is in the top ten clones.

The paper as a whole reports these results and caveats: Participants were mostly white British, with more females than males. The authors suggested clonal diversity may have been underestimated. No day 14 peak-response samples were available, so repertoires were characterized only after the peak T cell response. Nearly half of unique spike-specific TCRs reportedly recognized epitopes outside regions mutated in the B.1.351 and B.1.1.7 variants. The 56-69-year group was small, and its depth increase did not reach significance, likely because of low power. CD4 TCRs associated with the vaccine covered the entire spike protein, and the dominant responses were in regions 160-218 and 743-854. Conclusions about previously exposed vaccinees are limited, since just 5 to 7 AZD1222 recipients were seropositive for SARS-CoV-2 at baseline. After two AZD1222 doses, spike-specific TCR breadth and depth were significantly higher than at day 0 and than in MenACWY recipients.

The label giving this sample's time point can be read as: baseline before first vaccination. Vaccinee samples came from UK trials COV001 and COV002, including a single-blind randomized controlled phase 2/3 trial of AZD1222 (ChAdOx1 nCoV-19) in healthy adults. For TCRbeta chain sequencing, PBMC samples from trial participants were taken at day 0 and at day 28 after the second dose. A remark on this clone: The clone's antigen remains unknown. No quality values exist for individual bases; no much larger clone is one base distant.

The source was peripheral blood, collected on day 0 of AZD1222 vaccination. Rearrangement joined TRBV11-2 to TRBJ1-1; 10 middle bases align to TRBD1. The clonotype was recovered from an adult in good health. This receptor carries the CDR3 CASSRQGAMNTEAFF. The sequenced DNA: TGTGCCAGCAGCCGACAGGGGGCCATGAACACTGAAGCTTTCTTT.